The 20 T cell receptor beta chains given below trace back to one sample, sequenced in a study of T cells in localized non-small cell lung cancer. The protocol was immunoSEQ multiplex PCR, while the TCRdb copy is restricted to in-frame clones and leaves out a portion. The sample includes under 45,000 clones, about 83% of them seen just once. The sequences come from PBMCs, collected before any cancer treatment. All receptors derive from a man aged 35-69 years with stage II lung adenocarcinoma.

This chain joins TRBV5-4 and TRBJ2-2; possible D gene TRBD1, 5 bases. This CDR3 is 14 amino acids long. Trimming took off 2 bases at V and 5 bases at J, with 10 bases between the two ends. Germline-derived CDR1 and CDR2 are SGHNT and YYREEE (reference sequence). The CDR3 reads CASSLAAGTGELFF. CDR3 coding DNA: TGTGCCAGCAGCTTAGCCGCAGGGACCGGGGAGCTGTTTTTT.

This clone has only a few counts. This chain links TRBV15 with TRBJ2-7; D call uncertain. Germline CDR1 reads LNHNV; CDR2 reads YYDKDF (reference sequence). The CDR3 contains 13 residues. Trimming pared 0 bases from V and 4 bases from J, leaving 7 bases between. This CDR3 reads CATSRDFVYEQYF. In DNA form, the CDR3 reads TGTGCCACCAGCAGAGATTTCGTTTACGAGCAGTACTTC.

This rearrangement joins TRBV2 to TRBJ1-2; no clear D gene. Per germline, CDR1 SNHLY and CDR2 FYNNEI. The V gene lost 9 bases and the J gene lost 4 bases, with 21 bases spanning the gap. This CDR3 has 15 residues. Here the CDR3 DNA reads TGTGCCAGTATGGGGAGGGATGTCCTGATCTATGGCTACACCTTC. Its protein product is CASMGRDVLIYGYTF.

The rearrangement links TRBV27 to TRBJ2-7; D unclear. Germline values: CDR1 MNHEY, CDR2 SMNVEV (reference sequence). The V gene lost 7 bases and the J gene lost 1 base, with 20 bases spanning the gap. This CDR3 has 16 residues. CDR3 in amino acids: CASTPSPQAKSYEQYF. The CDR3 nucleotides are TGTGCCAGCACCCCGTCCCCCCAGGCGAAGTCCTACGAGCAGTACTTC.

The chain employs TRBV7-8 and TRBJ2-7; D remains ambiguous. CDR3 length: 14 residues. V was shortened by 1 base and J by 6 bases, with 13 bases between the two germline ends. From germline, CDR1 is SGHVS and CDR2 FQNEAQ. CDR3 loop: CASSLDPNSAEQYF. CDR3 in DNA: TGTGCCAGCAGCTTAGACCCCAACAGCGCCGAGCAGTACTTC.

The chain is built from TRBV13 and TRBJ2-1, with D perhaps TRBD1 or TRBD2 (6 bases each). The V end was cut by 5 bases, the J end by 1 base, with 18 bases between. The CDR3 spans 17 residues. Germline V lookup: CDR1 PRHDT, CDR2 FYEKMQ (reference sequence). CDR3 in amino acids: CASSLQGGGQSYNEQFF. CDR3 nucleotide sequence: TGTGCCAGCAGCCTCCAAGGAGGGGGGCAATCCTACAATGAGCAGTTCTTC.

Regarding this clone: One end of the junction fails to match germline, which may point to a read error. For the CDR3, the DNA is TGTGCCAGCAGCGTCCAAGGCGGCCGGGCGATCTTC. Encoded protein: CASSVQGGRAIF. The V and J genes are TRBV9 and TRBJ1-2; no clear D gene. This CDR3 has 12 residues. CDR1 SGDLS and CDR2 YYNGEE come from the germline V gene.

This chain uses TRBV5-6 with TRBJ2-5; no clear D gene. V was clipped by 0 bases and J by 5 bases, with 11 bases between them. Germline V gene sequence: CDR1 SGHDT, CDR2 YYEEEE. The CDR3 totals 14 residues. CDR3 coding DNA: TGTGCCAGCAGCTTGGCGGCGTCCCGGGAGACCCAGTACTTC. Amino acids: CASSLAASRETQYF.

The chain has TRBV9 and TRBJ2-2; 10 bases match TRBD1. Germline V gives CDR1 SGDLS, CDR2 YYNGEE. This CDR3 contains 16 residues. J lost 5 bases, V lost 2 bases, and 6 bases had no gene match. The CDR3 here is CASSVRTGGVTGELFF. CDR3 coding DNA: TGTGCCAGCAGCGTCAGGACAGGGGGAGTTACCGGGGAGCTGTTTTTT.

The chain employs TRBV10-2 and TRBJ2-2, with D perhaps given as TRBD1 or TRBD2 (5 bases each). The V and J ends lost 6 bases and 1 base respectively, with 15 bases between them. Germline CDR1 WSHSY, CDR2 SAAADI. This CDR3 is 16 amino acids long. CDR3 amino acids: CASRGPERRNTGELFF. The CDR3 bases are TGCGCCAGCAGGGGACCTGAGAGGAGGAACACCGGGGAGCTGTTTTTT.

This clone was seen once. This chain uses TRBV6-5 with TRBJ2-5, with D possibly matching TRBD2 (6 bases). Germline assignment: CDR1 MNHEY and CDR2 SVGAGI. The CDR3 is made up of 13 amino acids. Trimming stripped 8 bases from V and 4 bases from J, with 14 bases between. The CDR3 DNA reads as TGTGCCAGCCAAGTCCCGGGAGCAGAGACCCAGTACTTC. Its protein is CASQVPGAETQYF.

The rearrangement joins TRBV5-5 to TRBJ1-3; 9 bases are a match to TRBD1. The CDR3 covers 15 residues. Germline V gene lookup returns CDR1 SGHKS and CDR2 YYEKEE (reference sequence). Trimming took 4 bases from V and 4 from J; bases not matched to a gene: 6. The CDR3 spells CASSGGQGRGNTIYF. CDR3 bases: TGTGCCAGCAGCGGGGGACAGGGACGAGGAAACACCATATATTTT.

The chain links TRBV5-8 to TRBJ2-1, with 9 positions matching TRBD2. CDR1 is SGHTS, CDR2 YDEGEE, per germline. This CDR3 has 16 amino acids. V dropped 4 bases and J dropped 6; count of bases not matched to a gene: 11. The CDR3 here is CASSDFSGSGANEQFF. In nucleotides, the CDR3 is TGTGCCAGCAGCGACTTTAGCGGGAGCGGGGCCAATGAGCAGTTCTTC.

The CDR3 here is CASSQGFGTDTQYF. The CDR3 DNA is TGTGCCAGCTCACAGGGTTTTGGCACAGATACGCAGTATTTT. This rearrangement joins TRBV6-1 to TRBJ2-3; D may be TRBD1 (6 bases). V was shortened by 8 bases and J by 1 base, with 13 bases between the two germline ends. The CDR3 is 14 residues long. CDR1 is MNHNS and CDR2 is SASEGT in the germline V gene.

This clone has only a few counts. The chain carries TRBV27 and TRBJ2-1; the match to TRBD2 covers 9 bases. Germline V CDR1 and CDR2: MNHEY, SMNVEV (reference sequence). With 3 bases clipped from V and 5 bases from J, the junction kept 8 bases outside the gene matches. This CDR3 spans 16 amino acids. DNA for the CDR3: TGTGCCAGCAGTTTTATTCCTAGCGGGGTTAACAATGAGCAGTTCTTC. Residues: CASSFIPSGVNNEQFF.

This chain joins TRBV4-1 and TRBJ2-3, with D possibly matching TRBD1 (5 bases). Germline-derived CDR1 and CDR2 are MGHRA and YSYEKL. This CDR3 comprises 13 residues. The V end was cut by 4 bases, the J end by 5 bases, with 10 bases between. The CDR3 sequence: CASSRQTLDTQYF. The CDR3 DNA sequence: TGCGCCAGCAGCCGACAGACCCTAGATACGCAGTATTTT.

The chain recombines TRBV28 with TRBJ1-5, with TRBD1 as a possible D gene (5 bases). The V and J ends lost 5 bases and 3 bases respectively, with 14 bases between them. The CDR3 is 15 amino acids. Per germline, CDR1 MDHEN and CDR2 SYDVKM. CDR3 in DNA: TGTGCCAGCAGTAAGGCGGGGCGTTACAATCAGCCCCAGCATTTT. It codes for CASSKAGRYNQPQHF.

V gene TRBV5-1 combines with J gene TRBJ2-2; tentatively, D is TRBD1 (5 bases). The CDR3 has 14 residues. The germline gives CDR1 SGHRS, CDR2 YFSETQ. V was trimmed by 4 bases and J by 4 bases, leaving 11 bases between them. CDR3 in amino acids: CASSRQGPTGELFF. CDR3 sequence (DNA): TGCGCCAGCAGCCGCCAGGGCCCCACCGGGGAGCTGTTTTTT.

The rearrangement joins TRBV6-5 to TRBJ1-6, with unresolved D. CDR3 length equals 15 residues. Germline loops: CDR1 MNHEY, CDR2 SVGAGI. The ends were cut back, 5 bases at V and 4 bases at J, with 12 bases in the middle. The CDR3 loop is CASSQTRPYNSPLHF. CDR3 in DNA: TGTGCCAGCAGTCAAACACGGCCTTATAATTCACCCCTCCACTTT.

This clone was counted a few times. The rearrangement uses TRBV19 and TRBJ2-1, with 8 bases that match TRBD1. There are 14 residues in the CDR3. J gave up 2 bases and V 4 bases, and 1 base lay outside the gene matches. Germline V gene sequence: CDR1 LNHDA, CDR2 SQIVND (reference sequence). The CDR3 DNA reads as TGTGCCAGTAGTAGGGGACAGGCCTACAATGAGCAGTTCTTC. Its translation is CASSRGQAYNEQFF.